The entry below describes one T cell receptor (beta chain). The antigen is undetermined. Exclusion applied to patients with autoimmune disease history or systemic immunosuppression. Assay: immunoSEQ multiplex PCR; the TCRdb copy retains only in-frame clones and omits some. The sample holds roughly 86,000 clones, 80% to 95% seen once. This CDR3 comprises 17 residues. Germline V gene lookup returns CDR1 SEHNR and CDR2 FQNEAQ (reference sequence). V was pared by 4 bases and J by 0 bases, with 8 bases of the junction left unmatched. This sample was included in a study of OX40 agonist ivuxolimab in advanced cancers. As for the study in general: The patients received ivuxolimab by intravenous route every 2 weeks at 0.01 to 10 mg/kg. Males comprised over 80% of the group, whose mean age was about 62 years (range 23 to 79). Study results and limitations: Averaging showed that CD8+ T cells had more expanded clones than CD4+ did.

The sequence came from an adult with an advanced solid tumor such as melanoma, head and neck, liver or kidney cancer. The V and J genes are TRBV7-9 and TRBJ2-2; 7 bases match TRBD1. Sequences were derived from CD4+ or CD8+ T cells sorted from blood, sampled in a trial of the OX40 agonist ivuxolimab. In DNA, the CDR3 is TGTGCCAGCAGCTACGCGCCCGGGACAGCGAACACCGGGGAGCTGTTTTTT. Translated: CASSYAPGTANTGELFF.